This TCR beta chain was identified in a study of T-cell memory formation after mild COVID-19. A note on this clonotype: What it recognizes is unknown.

TCRalpha and TCRbeta libraries used 5'RACE with constant-segment primers and UMIs. In TCRdb, the 5' RACE reads were re-called with MiXCR into one record per CDR3 protein. The sample carries about 470,000 distinct CDR3 sequences, 20% to 25% recorded once. Notes on the study in general: Cross-reactive memory appears to have joined, as suggested by some responding clones showing up in pre-infection memory. Clones that shrank (day 15 to 85) were balanced CD4/CD8, whereas later expanders leaned CD4+. Researchers report contracting CD4+ clones mostly in CM and EM, with CD8+ clones in EMRA.

V shed 6 bases and J 6 bases; nucleotides not matched to a gene: 7. This CDR3 contains 15 residues. Sequences were obtained from PBMCs or a T cell subset sorted from them (not recorded which). This receptor was identified in an adult woman who had mild COVID-19 (a few samples of this study predate the infection). Cell type and time point are not known. The rearrangement joins TRBV12-3 or TRBV12-4 to TRBJ1-4; TRBD1 agrees at 10 bases. This CDR3 reads CASRMTGGAYEKLFF. CDR3 bases: TGTGCCAGCAGAATGACAGGGGGCGCGTATGAAAAACTGTTTTTT.